This entry lists 13 T cell receptor beta chains sequenced from one sample in a study of cytomegalovirus exposure and HLA in healthy donors. PCR amplification relied on 60 Vbeta primers (plus 13 Jbeta primers). The data were produced by immunoSEQ multiplex PCR, yet TCRdb's version contains in-frame clones alone and is incomplete. The data hold 90,000 to 150,000 clones, with 65% to 80% observed a single time. The sample comprised PBMCs. All receptors derive from a woman aged 40 to 50 in good health and CMV-seropositive.

The rearrangement links TRBV9 to TRBJ2-3; the D gene is possibly TRBD2 (5 bases). The germline V gene has CDR1 SGDLS and CDR2 YYNGEE. Trimming cost V 4 bases and J 7 bases, with 22 bases left between them. The CDR3 totals 16 residues. This chain's CDR3 is CASSPTSGVSLHTQYF. The CDR3, as DNA: TGTGCCAGCAGCCCCACGAGCGGCGTATCCCTCCATACGCAGTATTTT.

The rearrangement uses TRBV11-1 and TRBJ2-7; D perhaps matches TRBD1 (5 bases). Per germline, CDR1 SGHAT and CDR2 FQDESV (reference sequence). V lost 5 bases, J lost 3 bases, and 8 bases lay in between. The CDR3 has 12 amino acids. The CDR3 nucleotides read TGTGCCAGCAGCCAGACAGACTACGAGCAGTACTTC. It is translated as CASSQTDYEQYF. Full variable domain (outside the CDR3, taken from reference TRBV11-1 and TRBJ2-7): EAEVAQSPRYKITEKSQAVAFWCDPISGHATLYWYRQILGQGPELLVQFQDESVVDDSQLPKDRFSAERLKGVDSTLKIQPAELGDSAMYLCASSQTDYEQYFGPGTRLTVT.

J is TRBJ1-2 and V is TRBV28; possible D gene TRBD1, 5 bases. The V gene lost 2 bases and the J gene lost 4 bases, with 14 bases spanning the gap. Germline V gives CDR1 MDHEN, CDR2 SYDVKM. CDR3 length: 15 residues. The CDR3 is CASSLADPDIYGYTF. In nucleotides, the CDR3 is TGTGCCAGCAGTTTAGCGGATCCGGACATCTATGGCTACACCTTC.

This chain joins TRBV28 and TRBJ2-7; TRBD1 might be the D (6 bases). CDR3 size: 14 residues. V was clipped by 4 bases and J by 5 bases, with 15 bases between them. Germline CDR1 MDHEN, CDR2 SYDVKM. The CDR3 sequence is CASSWPREGDEQYF. The CDR3 nucleotides are TGTGCCAGCAGTTGGCCCCGAGAGGGGGACGAGCAGTACTTC.

This clone showed up just once. The chain carries TRBV4-3 and TRBJ2-5; 7 nucleotides align to TRBD1. The DNA end is more similar to TRBJ2-7, so the J call may be wrong. This CDR3 region has 15 residues. Germline lookup yields CDR1 LGHNA and CDR2 YSLEER. The CDR3 sequence: CASSQNRGEGYEQYF. The CDR3 bases are TGCGCCAGCAGCCAAAACAGGGGAGAGGGCTACGAGCAGTACTTC.

This clone has only one observation. This rearrangement joins TRBV4-3 to TRBJ1-3, with 9 bases fitting TRBD1. CDR3 size: 15 residues. The V segment lost 4 bases and the J segment 4 bases; nucleotides outside the gene matches: 5. Per the germline V gene, CDR1 is LGHNA and CDR2 is YSLEER. The CDR3 region is CASSPGTGSGNTIYF. For the CDR3, the DNA is TGCGCCAGCAGCCCTGGGACAGGGTCAGGAAACACCATATATTTT.

The V and J genes are TRBV7-2 and TRBJ1-3; TRBD1 might be the D (6 bases). The CDR3 totals 16 residues. Germline V gene sequence: CDR1 SGHTA, CDR2 FQGNSA. Trimming cost V 3 bases and J 0 bases, with 12 bases left between them. The CDR3 loop is CASSLTGGSSGNTIYF. The DNA of the CDR3 is TGTGCCAGCAGCTTGACAGGAGGTAGCTCTGGAAACACCATATATTTT.

V and J are TRBV7-2 and TRBJ2-5; 8 bases agree with TRBD2. The CDR3 has 16 amino acids. Trimming removed 1 base from V and 6 bases from J; junction bases left unmatched: 10. Germline V gene data show CDR1 as SGHTA and CDR2 as FQGNSA. CDR3 in amino acids: CASSLGGRGGIKTQYF. In DNA form, the CDR3 reads TGTGCCAGCAGCTTAGGTGGACGGGGGGGCATAAAGACCCAGTACTTC.

V gene TRBV10-3 combines with J gene TRBJ2-1; 14 nucleotides match TRBD2. The J segment lost 6 bases and the V segment lost 6 bases, leaving 7 bases of the junction unmatched. The germline V gene has CDR1 ENHRY and CDR2 SYGVKD. The CDR3 runs to 16 residues. As DNA, the CDR3 is TGTGCCATCAGCCGCCCGGGACTAGCGGGAGCCAATGAGCAGTTCTTC. Translation gives CAISRPGLAGANEQFF.

The V gene is TRBV5-6, the J gene TRBJ2-7; 10 nucleotides match TRBD1. This CDR3 has 15 amino acids. Trimming at V came to 0 bases and at J to 3 bases, leaving 3 bases not matched to a gene. Germline V gene lookup returns CDR1 SGHDT and CDR2 YYEEEE. CDR3 bases: TGTGCCAGCAGCTTGGGGGACAGGGGTGACTACGAGCAGTACTTC. Amino acid sequence: CASSLGDRGDYEQYF.

This clone came up a few times. The rearrangement uses TRBV30 and TRBJ2-7; D is perhaps TRBD2 (5 bases). Germline loops: CDR1 GTSNPN, CDR2 SVGIG (reference sequence). There are 11 residues in the CDR3. Trimming shortened V by 3 bases and J by 9 bases, and 12 bases separated the two germline ends. CDR3 sequence (DNA): TGTGCCTGGAGCCTGGGAGCGAGGCAGTACTTC. Translating it yields CAWSLGARQYF. The full variable domain, its missing parts supplied by reference TRBV30 and TRBJ2-7, is SQTIHQWPATLVQPVGSPLSLECTVEGTSNPNLYWYRQAAGRGLQLLFYSVGIGQISSEVPQNLSASRPQDRQFILSSKKLLLSDSGFYLCAWSLGARQYFGPGTRLTVT.

The V call is TRBV4-3, the J call TRBJ2-3, with 11 nucleotides matching TRBD2. The CDR3 is 15 amino acids. The germline V gene encodes CDR1 LGHNA and CDR2 YSLEER. Trimming removed 2 bases from V and 4 bases from J; junction bases left unmatched: 2. CDR3 sequence (DNA): TGCGCCAGCAGCCAAACTAGCGGGAGCGCAGATACGCAGTATTTT. Residues: CASSQTSGSADTQYF.

The gene calls are TRBV19 and TRBJ1-6, with 8 bases lining up with TRBD1. The trim removed 9 bases at V and 9 bases at J, leaving 7 bases unmatched. CDR3 length: 13 amino acids. CDR1 and CDR2 (germline): LNHDA, SQIVND (reference sequence). CDR3 region: CASRQGSGSPLHF. In DNA, the CDR3 is TGTGCCAGCCGACAGGGGTCCGGTTCACCCCTCCACTTT.